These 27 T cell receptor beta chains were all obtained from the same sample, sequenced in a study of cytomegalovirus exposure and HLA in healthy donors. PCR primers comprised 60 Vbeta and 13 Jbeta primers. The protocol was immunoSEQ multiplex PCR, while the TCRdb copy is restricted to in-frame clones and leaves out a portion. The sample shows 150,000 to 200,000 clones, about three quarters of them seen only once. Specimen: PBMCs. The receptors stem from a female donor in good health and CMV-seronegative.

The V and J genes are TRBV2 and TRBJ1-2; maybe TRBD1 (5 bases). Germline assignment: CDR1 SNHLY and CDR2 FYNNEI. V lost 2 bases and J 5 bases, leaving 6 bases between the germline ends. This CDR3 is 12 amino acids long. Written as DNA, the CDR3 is TGTGCCAGCAGTGAACAGGGATATGGCTACACCTTC. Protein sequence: CASSEQGYGYTF.

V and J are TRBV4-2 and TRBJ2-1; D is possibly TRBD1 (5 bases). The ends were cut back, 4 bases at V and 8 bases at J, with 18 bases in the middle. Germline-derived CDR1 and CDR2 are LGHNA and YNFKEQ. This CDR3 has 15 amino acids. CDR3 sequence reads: CASSLPGPGLDEQFF. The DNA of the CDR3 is TGTGCCAGCAGCCTTCCGGGTCCAGGGTTGGATGAGCAGTTCTTC.

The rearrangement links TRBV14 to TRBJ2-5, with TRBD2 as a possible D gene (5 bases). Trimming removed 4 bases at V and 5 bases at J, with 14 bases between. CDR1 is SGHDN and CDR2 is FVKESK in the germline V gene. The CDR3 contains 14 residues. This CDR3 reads CASSREPKRETQYF. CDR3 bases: TGTGCCAGCAGCCGGGAGCCGAAGAGGGAGACCCAGTACTTC.

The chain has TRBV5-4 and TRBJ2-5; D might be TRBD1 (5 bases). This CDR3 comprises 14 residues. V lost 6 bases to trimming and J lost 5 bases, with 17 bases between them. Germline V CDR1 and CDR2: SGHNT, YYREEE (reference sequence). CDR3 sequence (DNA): TGTGCCAGCACCCAGGGCGCTGTTCGCGAGACCCAGTACTTC. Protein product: CASTQGAVRETQYF.

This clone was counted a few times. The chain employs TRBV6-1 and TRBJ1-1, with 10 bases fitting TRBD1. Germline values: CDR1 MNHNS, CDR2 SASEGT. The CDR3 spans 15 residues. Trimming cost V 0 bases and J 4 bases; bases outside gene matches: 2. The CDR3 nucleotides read TGTGCCAGCAGTGAAGCGGGACAGGGGAGCACTGAAGCTTTCTTT. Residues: CASSEAGQGSTEAFF.

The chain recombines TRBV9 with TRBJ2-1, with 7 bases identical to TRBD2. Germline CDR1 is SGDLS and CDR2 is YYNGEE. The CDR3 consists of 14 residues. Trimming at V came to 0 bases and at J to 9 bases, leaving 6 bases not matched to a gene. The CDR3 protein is CASSVEGREGEQFF. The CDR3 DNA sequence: TGTGCCAGCAGCGTAGAGGGGAGGGAGGGTGAGCAGTTCTTC.

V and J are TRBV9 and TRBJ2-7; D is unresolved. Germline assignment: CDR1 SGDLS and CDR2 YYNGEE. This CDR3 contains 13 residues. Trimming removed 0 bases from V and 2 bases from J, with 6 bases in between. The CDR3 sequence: CASSVGATYEQYF. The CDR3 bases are TGTGCCAGCAGCGTAGGGGCAACCTACGAGCAGTACTTC.

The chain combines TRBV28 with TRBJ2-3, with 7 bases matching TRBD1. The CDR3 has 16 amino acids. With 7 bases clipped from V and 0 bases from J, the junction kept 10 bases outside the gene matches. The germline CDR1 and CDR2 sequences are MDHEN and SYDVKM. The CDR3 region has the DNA TGTGCCAGCATCCCAGCTGGGACAGCGAGCACAGATACGCAGTATTTT. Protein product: CASIPAGTASTDTQYF.

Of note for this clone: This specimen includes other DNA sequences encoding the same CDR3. The CDR3 DNA reads as TGTGCCAGCTCACCAACAGGTAACACTGAAGCTTTCTTT. This codes for CASSPTGNTEAFF. The chain couples TRBV18 to TRBJ1-1; D might be TRBD1 (5 bases). Trimming removed 2 bases at V and 2 bases at J, with 6 bases between. The CDR3 extends over 13 amino acids. Per germline, CDR1 KGHSH and CDR2 LQKENI. The full variable domain, in which reference TRBV18 and TRBJ1-1 provide the parts outside the CDR3, is NAGVMQNPRHLVRRRGQEARLRCSPMKGHSHVYWYRQLPEEGLKFMVYLQKENIIDESGMPKERFSAEFPKEGPSILRIQQVVRGDSAAYFCASSPTGNTEAFFGQGTRLTVV.

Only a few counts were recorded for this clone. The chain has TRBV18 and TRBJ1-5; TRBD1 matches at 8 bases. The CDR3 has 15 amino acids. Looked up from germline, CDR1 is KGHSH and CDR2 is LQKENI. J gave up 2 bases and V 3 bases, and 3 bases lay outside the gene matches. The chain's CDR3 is CASSPDRAGNQPQHF. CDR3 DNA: TGTGCCAGCTCACCGGACAGGGCAGGCAATCAGCCCCAGCATTTT.

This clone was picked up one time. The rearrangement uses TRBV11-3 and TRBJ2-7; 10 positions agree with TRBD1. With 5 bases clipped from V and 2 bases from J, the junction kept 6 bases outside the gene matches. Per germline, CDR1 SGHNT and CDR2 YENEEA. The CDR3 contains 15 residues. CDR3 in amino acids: CASSHGTGAAYEQYF. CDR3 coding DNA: TGTGCCAGCAGCCATGGGACAGGGGCAGCCTACGAGCAGTACTTC. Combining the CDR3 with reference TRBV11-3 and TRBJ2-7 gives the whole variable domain EAGVVQSPRYKIIEKKQPVAFWCNPISGHNTLYWYLQNLGQGPELLIRYENEEAVDDSQLPKDRFSAERLKGVDSTLKIQPAELGDSAVYLCASSHGTGAAYEQYFGPGTRLTVT.

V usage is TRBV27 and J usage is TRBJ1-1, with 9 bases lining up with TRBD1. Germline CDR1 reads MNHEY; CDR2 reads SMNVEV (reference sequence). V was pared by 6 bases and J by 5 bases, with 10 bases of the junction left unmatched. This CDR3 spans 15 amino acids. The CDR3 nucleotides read TGTGCCAGCAGACCTACAGGGGGCGCCTGGACTGAAGCTTTCTTT. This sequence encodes CASRPTGGAWTEAFF.

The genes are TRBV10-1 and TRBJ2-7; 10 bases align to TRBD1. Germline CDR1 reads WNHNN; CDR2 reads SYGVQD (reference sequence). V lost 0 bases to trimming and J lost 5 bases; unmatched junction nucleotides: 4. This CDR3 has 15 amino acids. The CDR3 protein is CASSESIGTGDEQYF. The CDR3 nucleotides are TGCGCCAGCAGTGAGTCGATCGGGACAGGGGACGAGCAGTACTTC.

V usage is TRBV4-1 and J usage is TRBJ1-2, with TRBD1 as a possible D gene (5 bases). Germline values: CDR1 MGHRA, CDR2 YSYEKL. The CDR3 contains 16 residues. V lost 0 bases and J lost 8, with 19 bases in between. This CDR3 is CASSQEGAGSGRGYTF. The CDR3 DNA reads TGCGCCAGCAGCCAAGAAGGGGCAGGATCTGGCAGGGGCTACACCTTC.

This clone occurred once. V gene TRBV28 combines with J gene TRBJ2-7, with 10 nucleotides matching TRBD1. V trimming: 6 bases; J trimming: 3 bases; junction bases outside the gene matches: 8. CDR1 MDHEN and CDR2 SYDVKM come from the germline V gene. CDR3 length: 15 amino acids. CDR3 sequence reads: CASSPTGGRDYEQYF. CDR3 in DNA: TGTGCCAGCAGCCCGACAGGGGGCAGGGACTACGAGCAGTACTTC.

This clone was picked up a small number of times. The CDR3 is CASSMDRGTGELFF. As DNA, the CDR3 is TGTGCCAGCAGCATGGACAGGGGCACCGGGGAGCTGTTTTTT. The chain couples TRBV11-2 to TRBJ2-2; 9 nucleotides match TRBD1. The ends lost 5 bases at V and 4 bases at J; junction bases unmatched: 2. This CDR3 is built from 14 residues. Germline V gives CDR1 SGHAT, CDR2 FQNNGV.

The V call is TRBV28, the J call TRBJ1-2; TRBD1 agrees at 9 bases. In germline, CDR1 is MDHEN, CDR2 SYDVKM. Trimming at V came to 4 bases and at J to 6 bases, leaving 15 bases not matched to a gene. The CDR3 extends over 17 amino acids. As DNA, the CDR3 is TGTGCCAGCAGTTCTTATATTCTGGGACAGGGTAAGGATGGCTACACCTTC. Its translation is CASSSYILGQGKDGYTF.

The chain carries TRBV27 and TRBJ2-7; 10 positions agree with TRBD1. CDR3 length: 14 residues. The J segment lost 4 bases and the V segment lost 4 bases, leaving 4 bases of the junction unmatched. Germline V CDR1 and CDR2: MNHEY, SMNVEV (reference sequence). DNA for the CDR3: TGTGCCAGCAGTTGGGACAGGGGCAGGTACGAGCAGTACTTC. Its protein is CASSWDRGRYEQYF.

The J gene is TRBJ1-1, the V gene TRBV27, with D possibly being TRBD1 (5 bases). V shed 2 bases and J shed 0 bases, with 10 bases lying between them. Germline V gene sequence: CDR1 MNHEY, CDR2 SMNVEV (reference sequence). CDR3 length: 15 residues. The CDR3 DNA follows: TGTGCCAGCAGTTTAGGAACAGGCCTGAACACTGAAGCTTTCTTT. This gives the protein CASSLGTGLNTEAFF.

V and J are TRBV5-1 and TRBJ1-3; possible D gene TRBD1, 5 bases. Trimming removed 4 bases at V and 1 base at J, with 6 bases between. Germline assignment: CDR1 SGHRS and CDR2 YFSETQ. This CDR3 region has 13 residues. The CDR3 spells CASSQGSGNTIYF. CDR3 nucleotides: TGCGCCAGCAGCCAGGGTTCTGGAAACACCATATATTTT. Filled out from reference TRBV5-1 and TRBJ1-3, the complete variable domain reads KAGVTQTPRYLIKTRGQQVTLSCSPISGHRSVSWYQQTPGQGLQFLFEYFSETQRNKGNFPGRFSGRQFSNSRSEMNVSTLELGDSALYLCASSQGSGNTIYFGEGSWLTVV.

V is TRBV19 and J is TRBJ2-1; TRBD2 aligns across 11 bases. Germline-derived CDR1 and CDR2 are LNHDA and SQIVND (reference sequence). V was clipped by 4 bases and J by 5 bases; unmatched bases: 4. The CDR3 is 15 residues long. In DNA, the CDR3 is TGTGCCAGTAGTACCCGACTAGCGGGAAACAATGAGCAGTTCTTC. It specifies CASSTRLAGNNEQFF.

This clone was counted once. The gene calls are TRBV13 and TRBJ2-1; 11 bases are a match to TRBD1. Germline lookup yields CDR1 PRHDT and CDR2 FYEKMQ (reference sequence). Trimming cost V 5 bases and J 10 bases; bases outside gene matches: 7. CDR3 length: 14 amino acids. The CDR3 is CASSPRTGGGEQFF. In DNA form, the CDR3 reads TGTGCCAGCAGCCCGCGGACAGGGGGCGGCGAGCAGTTCTTC.

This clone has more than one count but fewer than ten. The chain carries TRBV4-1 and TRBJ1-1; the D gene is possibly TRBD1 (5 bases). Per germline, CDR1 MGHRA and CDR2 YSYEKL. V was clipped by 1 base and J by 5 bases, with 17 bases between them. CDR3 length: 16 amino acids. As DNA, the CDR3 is TGCGCCAGCAGCCAAGGATCGGGGGTTTGGGGTACTGAAGCTTTCTTT. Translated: CASSQGSGVWGTEAFF.

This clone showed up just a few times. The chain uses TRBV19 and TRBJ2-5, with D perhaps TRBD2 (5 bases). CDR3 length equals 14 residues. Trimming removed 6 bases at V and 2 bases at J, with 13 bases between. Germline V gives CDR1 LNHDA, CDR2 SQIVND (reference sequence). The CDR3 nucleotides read TGTGCCAGTAGCCCGGACGGGAAACAAGAGACCCAGTACTTC. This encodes CASSPDGKQETQYF.

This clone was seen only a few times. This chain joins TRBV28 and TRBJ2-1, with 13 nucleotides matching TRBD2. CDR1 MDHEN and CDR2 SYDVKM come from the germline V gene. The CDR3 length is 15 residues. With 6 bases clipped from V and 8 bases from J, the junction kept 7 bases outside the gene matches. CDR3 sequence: CASRGTSGIRDEQFF. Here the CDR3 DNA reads TGTGCCAGCAGAGGGACTAGCGGGATTAGAGATGAGCAGTTCTTC.

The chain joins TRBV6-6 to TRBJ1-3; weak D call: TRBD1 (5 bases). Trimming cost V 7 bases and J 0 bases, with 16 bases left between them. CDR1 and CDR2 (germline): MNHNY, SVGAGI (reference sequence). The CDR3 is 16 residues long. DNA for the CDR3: TGTGCCAGCAACCCACGGGGCGGGACCTCTGGAAACACCATATATTTT. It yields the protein CASNPRGGTSGNTIYF.

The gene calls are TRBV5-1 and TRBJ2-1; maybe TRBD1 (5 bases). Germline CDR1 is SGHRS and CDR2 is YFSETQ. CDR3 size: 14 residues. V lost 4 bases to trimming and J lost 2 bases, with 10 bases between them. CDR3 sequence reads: CASSVQGPYNEQFF. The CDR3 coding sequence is TGCGCCAGCAGCGTCCAGGGTCCCTACAATGAGCAGTTCTTC.